A selection of T cell receptor beta chains follows, all from one sample in a study of graft-versus-host responses after intestinal transplantation. Sequencing was performed with immunoSEQ multiplex PCR; in TCRdb, only in-frame clones are kept and a portion is missing. Seen here are roughly 97,000 clones, 75% to 95% observed once, and the top ten hold about 15%. The sample here was PBMCs, taken around 450 days after intestinal transplant. The receptors derive from a human patient who received an intestinal transplant, so some T cells may come from the graft donor. The CDR3 runs from the conserved cysteine through the conserved F or W. The order of the fields is clone size, V gene, D gene, J gene, CDR3 DNA, CDR3 protein. The D gene is left open where the match is weak. Part of the rows lack a size; the others show once, few, many or a class for expanded clones.

>-|TRBV5-6|-|TRBJ1-1
TGTGCCAGCAGCTTTGGTTGGGCTGAAGCTTTCTTT
CASSFGWAEAFF
>once|TRBV4-1|-|TRBJ2-3
TGTGCCAGCAGCCAAGATACGGGGCCCACAGATACGCAGTATTTT
CASSQDTGPTDTQYF
>-|TRBV7-2|-|TRBJ2-7
TGTGCCAGCAGCCCCCCGTGGGGCTTGCCCTACGAGCAGTACTTC
CASSPPWGLPYEQYF
>-|TRBV18|-|TRBJ2-1
TGTGCCAGCTCACCTTTTCGAGAAAGCTCCTACAATGAGCAGTTCTTC
CASSPFRESSYNEQFF
>-|TRBV5-4|-|TRBJ2-7
TGTGCCAGCAGCGCCGGTGGGGCGAGGGAGCAGTACTTC
CASSAGGAREQYF
>-|TRBV15|-|TRBJ2-7
TGTGCCACCAGCAGAGTCCAGGACTTCGAGCAGTACTTC
CATSRVQDFEQYF
>-|TRBV27|-|TRBJ1-3
TGTGCCAGCAGTTTATTGGGGACATCGAACACCATATATTTT
CASSLLGTSNTIYF
>-|TRBV27|TRBD1|TRBJ1-2
TGTGCCAGCAGTTTAGGCAGGGGGCTGGACTACACCTTC
CASSLGRGLDYTF
>-|TRBV5-6|-|TRBJ1-2
TGTGCCAGCAGCCGAGTCGCACCTGGGGGCTACACCTTC
CASSRVAPGGYTF
>-|TRBV11-2|-|TRBJ2-3
TGTGCCAGCAGCTTAGTAGGGGATACGCAGTATTTT
CASSLVGDTQYF
>once|TRBV14|-|TRBJ1-5
TGTGCCAGCAGCCAAGTCCACAATCAGCCCCAGCATTTT
CASSQVHNQPQHF
>-|TRBV19|-|TRBJ1-5
TGTGCCAGTAGTATAGGATGGGGGGCACATCAGCCCCAGCATTTT
CASSIGWGAHQPQHF
>-|TRBV9|-|TRBJ1-2
TGTGCCAGCAGCGTAGATGGGGGCTATGGCTACACCTTC
CASSVDGGYGYTF
>-|TRBV10-2|TRBD2|TRBJ2-2
TGCGCCAGCAGAGTTAGCGGGGCGGCCGGGGAGCTGTTTTTT
CASRVSGAAGELFF
>-|TRBV7-9|TRBD2|TRBJ2-7
TGTGCCAGCAGCCGAGCGGGGGTCTACGAGCAGTACTTC
CASSRAGVYEQYF
>-|TRBV5-1|-|TRBJ2-7
TGCGCCAGCCGGGGTGACGCCGCCTACGAGCAGTACTTC
CASRGDAAYEQYF
>-|TRBV27|-|TRBJ2-5
TGTGCCAGCAGTTCCTATACGACGGGCGAGGGGGAGACCCAGTACTTC
CASSSYTTGEGETQYF
>-|TRBV6-5|-|TRBJ2-7
TGTGCCAGCAGGGGTTCCAGGGATGACTACGAGCAGTACTTC
CASRGSRDDYEQYF
>-|TRBV6-1|TRBD2|TRBJ2-1
TGTGCCAGCAGTGAAGTAGCGGGGGGTTACAATGAGCAGTTCTTC
CASSEVAGGYNEQFF
>-|TRBV5-1|TRBD1|TRBJ1-2
TGCGCCAGCAGCAAAGCTCCGTACAGGGGGCGCGGCTATGGCTACACCTTC
CASSKAPYRGRGYGYTF
>-|TRBV6-5|-|TRBJ1-2
TGTGCCAGCAGACTCGGACAGTCGTATGGCTACACCTTC
CASRLGQSYGYTF
>-|TRBV10-3|-|TRBJ2-1
TGTGCCATCAGTGACGGGGTCTCAAGCTCCTACAATGAGCAGTTCTTC
CAISDGVSSSYNEQFF
>-|TRBV18|-|TRBJ2-1
TGTGCCAGCTCGCCGAGCTCCTACAATGAGCAGTTCTTC
CASSPSSYNEQFF
>-|TRBV11-2|-|TRBJ1-1
TGTGCCAGCAGCTTAACGGGCGCGAACACTGAAGCTTTCTTT
CASSLTGANTEAFF
>-|TRBV4-1|TRBD1|TRBJ1-2
TGCGCCAGCAGCCAAACCCCCCCGGGACAGTCTACTTATGGCTACACCTTC
CASSQTPPGQSTYGYTF
>-|TRBV27|TRBD1|TRBJ2-1
TGTGCCAGCAGTGGGACAGGGGGCCCCTACAATGAGCAGTTCTTC
CASSGTGGPYNEQFF
>once|TRBV12-2|-|TRBJ2-5
TGTGCAAGTCGTCTTCCCTCCCAGGGATTTCAAGAGACCCAGTACTTC
CASRLPSQGFQETQYF
>-|TRBV7-8|-|TRBJ1-1
TGTGCCAGCAGCCTCGGACAGTCACGGGCTGAAGCTTTCTTT
CASSLGQSRAEAFF
>-|TRBV5-6|-|TRBJ1-1
TGTGCCAGCAGCCCACGGCGGGAGAGGGGGACTGAAGCTTTCTTT
CASSPRRERGTEAFF
>-|TRBV5-8|TRBD2|TRBJ2-1
TGTGCCAGCAGCTTGACTAGCGGGGTGCACAATGAGCAGTTCTTC
CASSLTSGVHNEQFF
>-|TRBV4-2|TRBD1|TRBJ1-1
TGTGCCAGCAGCCAATACCAGGGGGCGCTGGACACTGAAGCTTTCTTT
CASSQYQGALDTEAFF
>-|TRBV21-1|-|TRBJ1-4
TGTGCCAGCAGCAAAGGGGATTACCACGGGATTTCCCGGGTCGCAACTAATGAAAAACTGTTTTTT
CASSKGDYHGISRVATNEKLFF
>-|TRBV10-3|-|TRBJ1-1
TGTGCCATCAGTGAGTGGGGGGGGACTGAAGCTTTCTTT
CAISEWGGTEAFF